These 18 T cell receptor beta chains were sequenced from one sample in a study of blood T cell repertoires in COVID-19. Method: immunoSEQ multiplex PCR; TCRdb's copy keeps in-frame clones and lacks some. The sample shows 150,000 to 200,000 clones, roughly 84% of them seen only once. Sequencing was performed on peripheral blood. The receptors shown here come from a man aged 18 to 30 with active or convalescent COVID-19.

The chain employs TRBV5-1 and TRBJ1-6; a possible D gene is TRBD1 (5 bases). V was shortened by 4 bases and J by 10 bases, with 12 bases between the two germline ends. CDR1 and CDR2 from the germline V gene are SGHRS and YFSETQ. This CDR3 is 13 amino acids long. This chain's CDR3 is CASSLRTFSPLHF. Here the CDR3 DNA reads TGCGCCAGCAGCCTCCGGACATTCTCACCCCTCCACTTT.

The chain uses TRBV28 and TRBJ1-1, with 10 positions matching TRBD1. Trimming at V came to 4 bases and at J to 8 bases, leaving 7 bases not matched to a gene. The CDR3 totals 14 residues. In germline, CDR1 is MDHEN, CDR2 SYDVKM. The CDR3 here is CASSSGQGYWEAFF. The CDR3 DNA reads TGTGCCAGCAGTTCGGGACAGGGGTATTGGGAAGCTTTCTTT.

This clone was seen a few times. J is TRBJ2-1 and V is TRBV25-1, with 12 bases matching TRBD2. Unmatched junction bases numbered 6, after V lost 4 bases and J lost 2 bases. This CDR3 region has 17 residues. The germline V gene has CDR1 MGHDK and CDR2 SYGVNS. The CDR3 region is CASSGPLAGGPYNEQFF. CDR3 nucleotides: TGTGCCAGCAGTGGCCCCCTAGCGGGAGGGCCCTACAATGAGCAGTTCTTC.

The V call is TRBV18, the J call TRBJ1-2; 7 bases align to TRBD1. Trimming took 5 bases from V and 8 from J; bases not matched to a gene: 5. This CDR3 is 12 amino acids long. CDR1 is KGHSH and CDR2 is LQKENI in the germline V gene. CDR3 sequence: CASSITGEGYTF. CDR3 DNA: TGTGCCAGCTCAATCACAGGGGAAGGCTACACCTTC.

This chain uses TRBV5-5 with TRBJ1-6; D is undetermined. Germline V gene sequence: CDR1 SGHKS, CDR2 YYEKEE (reference sequence). The length of the CDR3 is 16 residues. V lost 2 bases and J 0 bases, leaving 9 bases between the germline ends. This CDR3 is CASSFSGSSYNSPLHF. CDR3 sequence (DNA): TGTGCCAGCAGCTTTAGCGGTAGCTCCTATAATTCACCCCTCCACTTT.

The count of this clone is one. The chain uses TRBV4-2 and TRBJ1-2; no firm D call. The V and J ends lost 5 bases and 5 bases respectively, with 21 bases between them. Germline V gives CDR1 LGHNA, CDR2 YNFKEQ. The CDR3 length is 16 residues. The CDR3 nucleotides read TGTGCCAGCAGCGGTACAGTCCTCTCGACTATTTATGGCTACACCTTC. Amino acids: CASSGTVLSTIYGYTF.

The chain carries TRBV5-6 and TRBJ1-3; tentative D call: TRBD1 (6 bases). This CDR3 is built from 15 residues. Germline-derived CDR1 and CDR2 are SGHDT and YYEEEE. Trimming took 3 bases from V and 2 from J, leaving 12 bases between them. CDR3 loop: CASSWGSGAGNTIYF. The CDR3 DNA reads as TGTGCCAGCAGCTGGGGATCAGGGGCTGGAAACACCATATATTTT. Variable domain in full (rest from reference TRBV5-6 and TRBJ1-3): DAGVTQSPTHLIKTRGQQVTLRCSPKSGHDTVSWYQQALGQGPQFIFQYYEEEERQRGNFPDRFSGHQFPNYSSELNVNALLLGDSALYLCASSWGSGAGNTIYFGEGSWLTVV.

CDR3 nucleotides: TGTGCCAGCAGTATAGCGGGAGCGGGAAATGAGCAGTTCTTC. This translates into CASSIAGAGNEQFF. This chain links TRBV9 with TRBJ2-1; TRBD2 agrees at 9 bases. Germline CDR1 SGDLS, CDR2 YYNGEE. V lost 5 bases and J lost 7; bases outside the gene matches: 7. The CDR3 has 14 residues.

V usage is TRBV19 and J usage is TRBJ2-6; D is undetermined. Germline lookup yields CDR1 LNHDA and CDR2 SQIVND (reference sequence). The CDR3 length is 17 residues. The V end lost 4 bases, the J end lost 0 bases, and 13 bases lay between the germline ends. The CDR3 sequence is CASSRAGSYSGANVLTF. CDR3 bases: TGTGCCAGTAGTAGAGCAGGCTCCTACTCTGGGGCCAACGTCCTGACTTTC. Drawing the rest from reference TRBV19 and TRBJ2-6, the complete variable domain is DGGITQSPKYLFRKEGQNVTLSCEQNLNHDAMYWYRQDPGQGLRLIYYSQIVNDFQKGDIAEGYSVSREKKESFPLTVTSAQKNPTAFYLCASSRAGSYSGANVLTFGAGSRLTVL.

The chain joins TRBV7-2 to TRBJ2-7; 10 positions agree with TRBD2. Germline V gene sequence: CDR1 SGHTA, CDR2 FQGNSA. The length of the CDR3 is 15 residues. Trimming at V came to 2 bases and at J to 3 bases, leaving 4 bases not matched to a gene. The CDR3 DNA sequence: TGTGCCAGCAGCTTAACTAGCGGGGCTGACTACGAGCAGTACTTC. Protein sequence: CASSLTSGADYEQYF.

The chain links TRBV7-2 to TRBJ2-1; D might be TRBD2 (5 bases). The CDR3 sequence is 15 residues long. Trimming left V 2 bases short and J 6 bases short, with 14 bases between. The germline CDR1 and CDR2 sequences are SGHTA and FQGNSA. The CDR3 region is CASSLRTLGVNEQFF. In DNA form, the CDR3 reads TGTGCCAGCAGCTTAAGGACTTTAGGAGTCAATGAGCAGTTCTTC.

The V gene is TRBV6-5, the J gene TRBJ1-2; 7 bases map to TRBD1. The junction had 3 bases not matched to a gene; V was cut back by 4 bases and J by 4 bases. Per germline, CDR1 MNHEY and CDR2 SVGAGI. This CDR3 region has 13 residues. The CDR3 region is CASSSTGTYGYTF. The DNA for the CDR3 is TGTGCCAGCAGTTCGACAGGGACCTATGGCTACACCTTC.

The V and J genes are TRBV18 and TRBJ1-5, with 7 bases that match TRBD1. This CDR3 region has 14 residues. Germline CDR1 is KGHSH and CDR2 is LQKENI. Trimming cost V 4 bases and J 6 bases; bases outside gene matches: 6. CDR3 in amino acids: CASSRDRAGQPQHF. DNA of the CDR3: TGTGCCAGCTCACGAGACAGGGCGGGTCAGCCCCAGCATTTT.

The rearrangement joins TRBV5-1 to TRBJ2-3; TRBD2 aligns across 9 bases. After removal of 2 bases from V and 5 bases from J, the junction contained 3 bases not matched to a gene. This CDR3 spans 14 amino acids. Germline values: CDR1 SGHRS, CDR2 YFSETQ. The CDR3 DNA reads TGCGCCAGCAGCTTCCCGACTAGCGGAGATACGCAGTATTTT. This encodes CASSFPTSGDTQYF.

In regard to this clone: Other nucleotide sequences in the sample specify the same CDR3. The genes are TRBV11-2 and TRBJ1-5; no clear D. Germline loops: CDR1 SGHAT, CDR2 FQNNGV. The CDR3 totals 13 residues. V lost 4 bases to trimming and J lost 1 base, with 5 bases between them. CDR3 loop: CASSSSSNQPQHF. The CDR3 DNA is TGTGCCAGCAGCTCGTCCAGCAATCAGCCCCAGCATTTT. Complete variable domain (other parts from reference TRBV11-2 and TRBJ1-5): EAGVAQSPRYKIIEKRQSVAFWCNPISGHATLYWYQQILGQGPKLLIQFQNNGVVDDSQLPKDRFSAERLKGVDSTLKIQPAKLEDSAVYLCASSSSSNQPQHFGDGTRLSIL.

The V call is TRBV6-9, the J call TRBJ2-1; D may be TRBD2 (6 bases). Deletions cut 6 bases from V and 5 bases from J, with 17 bases between. The CDR3 is 15 residues long. Germline CDR1 is MNHGY and CDR2 is SVAAGI. The CDR3 reads CASSPRGPGDNEQFF. DNA for the CDR3: TGTGCCAGCAGCCCTCGGGGCCCGGGGGACAATGAGCAGTTCTTC.

There are a few counts of this clone. This chain connects TRBV5-6 to TRBJ2-5; 10 bases fit TRBD1. Trimming at V came to 6 bases and at J to 6 bases, leaving 5 bases not matched to a gene. Looked up from germline, CDR1 is SGHDT and CDR2 is YYEEEE. CDR3 length equals 13 residues. Written as DNA, the CDR3 is TGTGCCAGCAAAGTGGGACAGGGGAAGACCCAGTACTTC. It yields the protein CASKVGQGKTQYF.

This clone has just one count. The V call is TRBV10-1, the J call TRBJ1-3; no firm D call. V shed 8 bases and J shed 0 bases, with 14 bases lying between them. Per the germline V gene, CDR1 is WNHNN and CDR2 is SYGVQD (reference sequence). The CDR3 contains 15 residues. The CDR3 sequence is CASPTLQNSGNTIYF. In DNA form, the CDR3 reads TGCGCCAGCCCTACCCTACAGAACTCTGGAAACACCATATATTTT.